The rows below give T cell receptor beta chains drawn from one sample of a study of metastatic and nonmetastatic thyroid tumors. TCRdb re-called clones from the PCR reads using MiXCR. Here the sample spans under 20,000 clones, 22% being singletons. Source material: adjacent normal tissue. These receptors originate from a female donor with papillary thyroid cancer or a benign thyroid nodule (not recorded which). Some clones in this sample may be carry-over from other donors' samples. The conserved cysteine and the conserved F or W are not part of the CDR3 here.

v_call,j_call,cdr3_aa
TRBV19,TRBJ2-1,ASSIEGYNEQF
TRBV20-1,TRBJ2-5,SAARLAQETQY
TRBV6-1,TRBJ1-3,ASRQEISSGNTIY
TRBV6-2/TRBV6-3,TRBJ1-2,ASSSRVNGYT
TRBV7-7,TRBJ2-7,VSSLADESEQY
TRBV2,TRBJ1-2,ASLGQGFSGYT
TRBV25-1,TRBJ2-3,ASSPILGWLAGGSSTDTQY
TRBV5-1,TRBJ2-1,ASSLVLAGAENEQF
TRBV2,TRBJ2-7,ASTDEQY
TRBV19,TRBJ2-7,ASSILPSQPYEQY
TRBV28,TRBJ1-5,ASSFWARSNQPQH
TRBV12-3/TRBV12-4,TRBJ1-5,ASRTGTGAYQPQH
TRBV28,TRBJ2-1,ASSSANEQF
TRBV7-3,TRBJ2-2,ASSSQPNTGELF
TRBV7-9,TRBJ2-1,ASVGGGEGNEQF
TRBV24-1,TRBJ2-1,ATSDPSLTSGVNEQF
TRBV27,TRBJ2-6,ASSRNPSGANVLT
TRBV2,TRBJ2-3,ASSDYTDTQY
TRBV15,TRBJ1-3,ATSRSRGSGNTIY
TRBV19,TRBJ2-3,FFDTQY
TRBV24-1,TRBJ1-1,ATSAQRGTEAF
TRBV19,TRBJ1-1,ASRGLELNTEAF
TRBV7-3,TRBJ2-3,ASSLRLAGADALRYTQY
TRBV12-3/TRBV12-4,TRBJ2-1,ASSLGLRNEQF
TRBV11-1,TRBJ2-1,ASISATGTGDEQF
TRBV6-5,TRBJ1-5,ASSYKQIPQPQH
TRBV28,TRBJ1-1,ASSSTAKGEAF
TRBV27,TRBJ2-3,ASSLWQGASTDTQY
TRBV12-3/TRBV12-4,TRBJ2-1,ASSLYQREFQF
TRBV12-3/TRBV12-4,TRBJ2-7,ASRIGGFGSYEQY
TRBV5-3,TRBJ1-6,ASDQALGNSPLH
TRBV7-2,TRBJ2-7,ASSFKSASYEQY
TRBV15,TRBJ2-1,ATSRDAGAYNEQF
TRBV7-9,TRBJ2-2,ASSLKTGELF
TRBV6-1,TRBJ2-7,ASNRGSPYEQY
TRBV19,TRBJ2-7,ASSITRGDSYEQY
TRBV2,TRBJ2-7,ASSEVPMRDISYEQY
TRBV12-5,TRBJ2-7,ASGLPSGSSYEQY
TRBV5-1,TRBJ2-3,ASGERQGVDTQY
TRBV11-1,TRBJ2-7,ASSLTNYEQY
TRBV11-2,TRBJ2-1,ATTPRAETYNEQF
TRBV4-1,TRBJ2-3,ASSPTPGGGTDTQY